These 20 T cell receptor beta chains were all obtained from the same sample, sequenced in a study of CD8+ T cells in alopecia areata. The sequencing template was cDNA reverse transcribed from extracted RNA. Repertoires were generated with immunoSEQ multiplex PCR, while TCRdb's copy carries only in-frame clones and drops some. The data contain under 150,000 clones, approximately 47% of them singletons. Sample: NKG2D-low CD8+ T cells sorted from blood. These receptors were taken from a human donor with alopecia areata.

The CDR3, as DNA: TGTGCCAGCAGTTTCCGACAGACCCAGTACTTC. Its protein product is CASSFRQTQYF. The chain is built from TRBV27 and TRBJ2-5; no definite D call. Germline V gives CDR1 MNHEY, CDR2 SMNVEV (reference sequence). The CDR3 spans 11 residues. With 3 bases removed from V and 6 bases from J, the gap between germline ends came to 5 bases.

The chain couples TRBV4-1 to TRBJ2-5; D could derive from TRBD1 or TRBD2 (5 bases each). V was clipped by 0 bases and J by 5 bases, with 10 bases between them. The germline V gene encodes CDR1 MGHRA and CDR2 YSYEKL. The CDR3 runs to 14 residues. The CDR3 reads CASSQDGASETQYF. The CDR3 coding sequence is TGCGCCAGCAGCCAAGACGGGGCCAGTGAGACCCAGTACTTC.

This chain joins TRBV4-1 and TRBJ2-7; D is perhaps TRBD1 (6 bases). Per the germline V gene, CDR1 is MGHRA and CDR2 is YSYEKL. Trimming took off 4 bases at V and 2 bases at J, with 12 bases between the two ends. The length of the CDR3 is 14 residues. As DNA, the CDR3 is TGCGCCAGCAGCCCGGGTGGACAGACCTACGAGCAGTACTTC. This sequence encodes CASSPGGQTYEQYF.

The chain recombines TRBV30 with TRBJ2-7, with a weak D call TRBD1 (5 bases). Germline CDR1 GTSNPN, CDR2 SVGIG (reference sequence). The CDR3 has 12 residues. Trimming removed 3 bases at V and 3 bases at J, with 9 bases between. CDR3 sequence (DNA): TGTGCCTGGAGCGAGCAGGGCTACGAGCAGTACTTC. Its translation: CAWSEQGYEQYF.

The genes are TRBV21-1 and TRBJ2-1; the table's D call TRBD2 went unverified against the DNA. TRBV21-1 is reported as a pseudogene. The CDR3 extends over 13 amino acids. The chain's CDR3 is CASSTGLAGEQFF. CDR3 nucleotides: TGTGCCAGCAGCACGGGACTAGCGGGGGAGCAGTTCTTC.

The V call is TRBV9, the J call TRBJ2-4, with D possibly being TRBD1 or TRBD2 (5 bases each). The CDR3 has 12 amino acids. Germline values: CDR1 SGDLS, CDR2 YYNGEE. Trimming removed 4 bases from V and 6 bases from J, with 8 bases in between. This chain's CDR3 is CASSRDGNIQYF. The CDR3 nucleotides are TGTGCCAGCAGCAGGGACGGAAACATTCAGTACTTC.

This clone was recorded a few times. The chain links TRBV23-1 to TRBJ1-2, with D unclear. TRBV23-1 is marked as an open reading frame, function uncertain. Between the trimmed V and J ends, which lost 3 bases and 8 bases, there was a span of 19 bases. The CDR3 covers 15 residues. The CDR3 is CASSHLRIAMVGYTF. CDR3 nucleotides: TGCGCCAGCAGTCACCTGAGGATCGCTATGGTCGGCTACACCTTC.

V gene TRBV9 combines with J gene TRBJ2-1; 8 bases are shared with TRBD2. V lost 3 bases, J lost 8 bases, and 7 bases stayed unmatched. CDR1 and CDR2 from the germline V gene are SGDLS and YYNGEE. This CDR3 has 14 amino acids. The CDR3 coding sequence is TGTGCCAGCAGCGAAAGCGGGAGTATGGATGAGCAGTTCTTC. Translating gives CASSESGSMDEQFF. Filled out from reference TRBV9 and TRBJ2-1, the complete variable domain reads DSGVTQTPKHLITATGQRVTLRCSPRSGDLSVYWYQQSLDQGLQFLIQYYNGEERAKGNILERFSAQQFPDLHSELNLSSLELGDSALYFCASSESGSMDEQFFGPGTRLTVL.

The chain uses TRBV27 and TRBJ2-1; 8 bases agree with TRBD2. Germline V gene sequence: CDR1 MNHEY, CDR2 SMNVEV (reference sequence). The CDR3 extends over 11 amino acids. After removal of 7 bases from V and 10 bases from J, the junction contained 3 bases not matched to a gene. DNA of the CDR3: TGTGCCAGCACGGGGGGGTCCGAGCAGTTCTTC. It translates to CASTGGSEQFF.

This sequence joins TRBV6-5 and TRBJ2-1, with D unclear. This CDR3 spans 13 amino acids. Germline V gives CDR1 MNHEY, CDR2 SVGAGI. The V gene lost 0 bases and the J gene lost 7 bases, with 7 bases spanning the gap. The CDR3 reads CASSYSLENEQFF. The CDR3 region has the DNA TGTGCCAGCAGTTACTCCCTTGAAAATGAGCAGTTCTTC.

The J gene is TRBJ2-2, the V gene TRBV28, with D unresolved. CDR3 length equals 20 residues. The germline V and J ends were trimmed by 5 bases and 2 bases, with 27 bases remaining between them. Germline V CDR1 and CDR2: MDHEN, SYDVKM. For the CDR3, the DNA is TGTGCCAGCAGTGGTCCGAGCATTACGACCTCTCAAGATAACACCGGGGAGCTGTTTTTT. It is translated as CASSGPSITTSQDNTGELFF.

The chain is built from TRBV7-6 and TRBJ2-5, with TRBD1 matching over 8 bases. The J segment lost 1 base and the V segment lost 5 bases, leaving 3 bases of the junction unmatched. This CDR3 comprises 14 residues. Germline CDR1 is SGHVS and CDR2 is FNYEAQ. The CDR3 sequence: CASSVDRGQETQYF. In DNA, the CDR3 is TGTGCCAGCAGCGTTGACAGGGGCCAAGAGACCCAGTACTTC.

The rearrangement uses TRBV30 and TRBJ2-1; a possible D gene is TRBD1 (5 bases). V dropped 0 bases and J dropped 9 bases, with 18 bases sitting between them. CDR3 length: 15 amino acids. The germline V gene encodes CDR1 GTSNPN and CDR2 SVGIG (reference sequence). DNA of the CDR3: TGTGCCTGGAGTGTACACAGGCAGGGTAGGAGTGAGCAGTTCTTC. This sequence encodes CAWSVHRQGRSEQFF.

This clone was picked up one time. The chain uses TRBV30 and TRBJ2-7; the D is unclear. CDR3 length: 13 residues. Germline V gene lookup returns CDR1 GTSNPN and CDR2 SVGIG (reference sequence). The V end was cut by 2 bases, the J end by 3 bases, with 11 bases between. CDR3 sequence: CAWSLGIGYEQYF. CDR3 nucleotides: TGTGCCTGGAGTTTGGGGATCGGCTACGAGCAGTACTTC.

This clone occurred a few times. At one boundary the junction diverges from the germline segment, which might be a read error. CDR3 residues: CSVVEADLRF. CDR3 in DNA: TGCAGCGTTGTAGAAGCCGACCTACGCTTC. The V call is TRBV29-1, the J call TRBJ2-7; no firm D call. This CDR3 is built from 10 residues. Germline-derived CDR1 and CDR2 are SQVTM and ANQGSEA.

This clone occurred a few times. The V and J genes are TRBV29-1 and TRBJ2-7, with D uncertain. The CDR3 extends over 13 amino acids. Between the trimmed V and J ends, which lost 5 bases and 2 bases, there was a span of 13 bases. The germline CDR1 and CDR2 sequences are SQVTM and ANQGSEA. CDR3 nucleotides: TGCAGCGTTACACCCGGGTCTCCCTACGAGCAGTACTTC. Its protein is CSVTPGSPYEQYF.

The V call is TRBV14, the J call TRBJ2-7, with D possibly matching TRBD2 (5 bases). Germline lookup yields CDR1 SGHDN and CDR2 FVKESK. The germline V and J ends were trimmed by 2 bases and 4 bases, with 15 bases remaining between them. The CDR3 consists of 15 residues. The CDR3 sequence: CASSQSQRMGYEQYF. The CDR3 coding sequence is TGTGCCAGCAGCCAATCTCAGCGGATGGGTTACGAGCAGTACTTC.

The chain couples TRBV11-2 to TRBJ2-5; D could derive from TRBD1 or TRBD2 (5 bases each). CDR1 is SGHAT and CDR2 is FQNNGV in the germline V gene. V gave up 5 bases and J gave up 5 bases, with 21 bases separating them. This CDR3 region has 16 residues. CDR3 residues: CASSHRWDPAGETQYF. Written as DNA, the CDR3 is TGTGCCAGCAGCCACCGGTGGGACCCGGCCGGGGAGACCCAGTACTTC.

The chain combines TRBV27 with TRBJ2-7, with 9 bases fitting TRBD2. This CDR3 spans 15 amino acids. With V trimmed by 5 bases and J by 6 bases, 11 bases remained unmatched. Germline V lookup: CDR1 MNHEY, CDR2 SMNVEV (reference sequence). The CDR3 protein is CASSPFPSGMSEQYF. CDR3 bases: TGTGCCAGCAGTCCATTTCCTAGCGGGATGAGCGAGCAGTACTTC.

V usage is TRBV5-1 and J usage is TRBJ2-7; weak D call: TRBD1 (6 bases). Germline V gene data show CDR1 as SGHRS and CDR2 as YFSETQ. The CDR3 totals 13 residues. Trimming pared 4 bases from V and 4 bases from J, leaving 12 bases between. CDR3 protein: CASSVDSGYEQYF. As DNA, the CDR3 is TGCGCCAGCAGCGTGGACAGCGGATACGAGCAGTACTTC.